The 4 T cell receptor beta chains reported below all come from one sample, sequenced in a study of blood T cell repertoires in COVID-19. The method was immunoSEQ multiplex PCR; TCRdb's version includes in-frame clones alone and lacks a portion of them. The sample lists about 200,000 clones; approximately 91% were seen once. Sequencing was done on a sample of peripheral blood. The receptors originated from a man between 60 and 70 years old who had recovered from COVID-19.

The chain joins TRBV6-5 to TRBJ2-5; 9 nucleotides line up with TRBD1. The CDR3 length is 14 residues. Germline values: CDR1 MNHEY, CDR2 SVGAGI. The ends lost 5 bases at V and 4 bases at J; junction bases unmatched: 5. The CDR3 DNA reads TGTGCCAGCAGTCGGGACAGGGTTAGAGAGACCCAGTACTTC. It translates to CASSRDRVRETQYF.

This clone has only one observation. The rearrangement joins TRBV7-8 to TRBJ1-4, with D tentatively TRBD1 (6 bases). This CDR3 has 16 amino acids. CDR1 is SGHVS and CDR2 is FQNEAQ in the germline V gene. V was pared by 1 base and J by 3 bases, with 12 bases between. The CDR3 nucleotides are TGTGCCAGCAGCTTAGGGGGGACACCTCCTAATGAAAAACTGTTTTTT. Its translation: CASSLGGTPPNEKLFF.

The rearrangement joins TRBV6-5 to TRBJ1-3, with 7 positions matching TRBD1. V gave up 11 bases and J gave up 4 bases; unmatched junction bases: 11. In germline, CDR1 is MNHEY, CDR2 SVGAGI. The CDR3 runs to 14 residues. CDR3 DNA: TGTGCCTCCAAACCGACAGGGTCCGGAAACACCATATATTTT. Translation gives CASKPTGSGNTIYF.

The chain couples TRBV6-5 to TRBJ2-1; D gene uncertain. In germline, CDR1 is MNHEY, CDR2 SVGAGI. The CDR3 consists of 13 residues. With 6 bases removed from V and 4 bases from J, the gap between germline ends came to 10 bases. CDR3 protein: CASSLVRYNEQFF. In nucleotides, the CDR3 is TGTGCCAGCAGCTTAGTACGATACAATGAGCAGTTCTTC.